The next 24 T cell receptor beta chains were all read from a single sample in a study of T cells in Graves' hyperthyroidism and ophthalmopathy. The TCR beta CDR3 regions underwent amplification using RNA transcripts as the source. Researchers ran a first-round RT-PCR on the TCR CDR3 using the HTBI primer set. TCRdb re-called the multiplex PCR reads through MiXCR, storing one row per CDR3 protein. Found here are 490,000 or so distinct CDR3 sequences, less than 25% of them singletons; the top ten hold 45% to 50%. The sample comprised blood. Receptors were obtained from a woman in her seventies with Graves' ophthalmopathy.

V gene TRBV3-1 combines with J gene TRBJ2-1; unclear D gene. The CDR3 is 12 amino acids. Trimming left V 1 base short and J 8 bases short, with 6 bases between. Germline V gene lookup returns CDR1 LGHDT and CDR2 YNNKEL (reference sequence). The CDR3 coding sequence is TGTGCCAGCAGCCAAGTGCTATATGAGCAGTTCTTC. Translated, it gives CASSQVLYEQFF.

This clonotype has more than one count but fewer than ten. This rearrangement joins TRBV12-3 or TRBV12-4 to TRBJ2-5; a possible D gene is TRBD2 (5 bases). The CDR3 has 13 amino acids. With 5 bases removed from V and 3 bases from J, the gap between germline ends came to 10 bases. CDR3 amino acids: CASSAALEETQYF. The CDR3, as DNA: TGTGCCAGCAGTGCCGCACTAGAAGAGACCCAGTACTTC.

The rearrangement links TRBV3-1 to TRBJ2-1; D gene unclear. The CDR3 extends over 12 amino acids. Germline loops: CDR1 LGHDT, CDR2 YNNKEL (reference sequence). V lost 4 bases to trimming and J lost 7 bases, with 8 bases between them. For the CDR3, the DNA is TGTGCCAGCAGCCGAGTCTTTAATGAGCAGTTCTTC. Its translation is CASSRVFNEQFF.

This clonotype was observed at least ten times. The V gene is TRBV6-1, the J gene TRBJ1-2; D is unclear. The V and J ends lost 5 bases and 4 bases respectively, with 17 bases between them. This CDR3 is built from 15 residues. Germline V gene sequence: CDR1 MNHNS, CDR2 SASEGT. In DNA, the CDR3 is TGTGCCAGCAGTTCGAAGGGAGGGCGGTTCTATGGCTACACCTTC. Protein product: CASSSKGGRFYGYTF.

This clonotype has a handful of counts. The V call is TRBV6-1, the J call TRBJ2-6; no clear D. Germline V gene lookup returns CDR1 MNHNS and CDR2 SASEGT. The CDR3 is 14 residues long. Deletions cut 8 bases from V and 2 bases from J, with 10 bases between. CDR3 nucleotide sequence: TGTGCCAGCCAGATAAATGCTGGGGCCAACGTCCTGACTTTC. It yields the protein CASQINAGANVLTF.

This clonotype was recorded a few times. The chain has TRBV20-1 and TRBJ2-3; no definite D call. The CDR3 is made up of 14 amino acids. V was pared by 5 bases and J by 3 bases, with 15 bases between. Germline CDR1 reads DFQATT; CDR2 reads SNEGSKA (reference sequence). CDR3: CSAGPLGSTDTQYF. The CDR3, as DNA: TGCAGTGCTGGGCCGCTTGGCTCGACAGATACGCAGTATTTT.

This clonotype was counted ten times or more. This chain connects TRBV3-1 to TRBJ1-5; D remains unclear. This CDR3 is 13 amino acids long. The V gene lost 5 bases and the J gene lost 3 bases, with 8 bases spanning the gap. Germline CDR1 and CDR2: LGHDT and YNNKEL (reference sequence). The CDR3 region has the DNA TGTGCCAGCAGCGCCGATTACAATCAGCCCCAGCATTTT. This translates into CASSADYNQPQHF.

This clonotype was recorded many times. The chain employs TRBV12-3 or TRBV12-4 and TRBJ2-3; 14 bases match TRBD2. The ends lost 3 bases at V and 4 bases at J; junction bases unmatched: 12. CDR3 length: 19 amino acids. CDR3 DNA: TGTGCCAGCAGTTTCCGGCGGTCAAGGGGACTAGCGGGAGCAGATACGCAGTATTTT. Its translation: CASSFRRSRGLAGADTQYF.

V usage is TRBV6-1 and J usage is TRBJ1-1; TRBD1 is a possible D gene (5 bases). The CDR3 sequence is 13 residues long. The V end lost 8 bases, the J end lost 10 bases, and 20 bases lay between the germline ends. CDR1 MNHNS and CDR2 SASEGT come from the germline V gene. CDR3 residues: CASRPGGRVVAFF. The CDR3 DNA is TGTGCCAGCCGTCCCGGCGGCAGGGTCGTAGCTTTCTTT.

The chain is built from TRBV20-1 and TRBJ1-5; 8 bases are a match to TRBD1. The CDR3 extends over 14 amino acids. The V gene's germline CDR1 is DFQATT and CDR2 SNEGSKA (reference sequence). V dropped 5 bases and J dropped 3; count of bases not matched to a gene: 6. The CDR3 sequence: CSALQGVNNQPQHF. CDR3 coding DNA: TGCAGTGCTTTACAGGGGGTGAACAATCAGCCCCAGCATTTT.

This clonotype has a handful of counts. The DNA of the CDR3 is TGTGCCAGCAGAGGACGGGGACAGGGGATTTGGTATGGCTACACCTTC. It is translated as CASRGRGQGIWYGYTF. The rearrangement joins TRBV12-3 or TRBV12-4 to TRBJ1-2, with 10 bases lining up with TRBD1. The CDR3 is 16 amino acids. Trimming took 6 bases from V and 5 from J; bases not matched to a gene: 12.

A single count supports this clonotype. A read error may be the cause here, since a much bigger clone is one base away. The chain joins TRBV11-2 to TRBJ2-7; 9 bases line up with TRBD2. Germline values: CDR1 SGHAT, CDR2 FQNNGV. This CDR3 spans 14 amino acids. The CDR3: CASGFAGGPYEQYF. Here the CDR3 DNA reads TGTGCCAGCGGCTTTGCGGGAGGGCCCTACGAGCAGTACTTC.

This clonotype was seen at least ten times. The rearrangement links TRBV28 to TRBJ1-5, with a tentative D call TRBD1 (6 bases). Per the germline V gene, CDR1 is MDHEN and CDR2 is SYDVKM. Trimming cost V 5 bases and J 7 bases, with 15 bases left between them. The CDR3 sequence is 14 residues long. The CDR3 is CASSRQQGGQPQHF. The CDR3, as DNA: TGTGCCAGCAGTCGGCAACAGGGAGGCCAGCCCCAGCATTTT.

This clonotype has just a few counts. The V gene is TRBV20-1, the J gene TRBJ2-7; D possibly corresponds to TRBD1 (5 bases). V gave up 4 bases and J gave up 3 bases, with 10 bases separating them. The CDR3 sequence is 12 residues long. The V gene's germline CDR1 is DFQATT and CDR2 SNEGSKA (reference sequence). CDR3 sequence: CSANSQGYEQYF. In nucleotides, the CDR3 is TGCAGTGCTAACTCCCAGGGCTACGAGCAGTACTTC.

This clonotype was picked up many times. The chain joins TRBV28 to TRBJ1-2; 7 bases agree with TRBD1. CDR1 and CDR2 (germline): MDHEN, SYDVKM. V dropped 2 bases and J dropped 4; count of bases not matched to a gene: 7. This CDR3 has 15 amino acids. The CDR3 is CASSLVDRLGYGYTF. The CDR3 nucleotides are TGTGCCAGCAGTTTAGTGGACAGGCTTGGCTATGGCTACACCTTC.

This CDR3 reads CASSVSSSFGELFF. CDR3 in DNA: TGCGCCAGCAGTGTTAGCTCCTCTTTCGGGGAGCTGTTTTTT. The chain is built from TRBV10-2 and TRBJ2-2; D is unresolved. V dropped 4 bases and J dropped 7 bases, with 13 bases sitting between them. The germline V gene has CDR1 WSHSY and CDR2 SAAADI. The CDR3 covers 14 residues.

The V gene is TRBV20-1, the J gene TRBJ1-2; D possibly corresponds to TRBD1 (6 bases). Trimming left V 6 bases short and J 5 bases short, with 16 bases between. The length of the CDR3 is 13 residues. Looked up from germline, CDR1 is DFQATT and CDR2 is SNEGSKA (reference sequence). CDR3 region: CSALDRQHYGYTF. CDR3 bases: TGCAGTGCCTTGGACAGACAACATTATGGCTACACCTTC.

This clonotype was recorded at least ten times. V usage is TRBV28 and J usage is TRBJ2-7; 13 bases map to TRBD2. The germline CDR1 and CDR2 sequences are MDHEN and SYDVKM. The CDR3 is made up of 15 amino acids. J lost 3 bases, V lost 5 bases, and 4 bases had no gene match. The CDR3 bases are TGTGCCAGCAGTCGAGGGACTAGCGGGATCTACGAGCAGTACTTC. It yields the protein CASSRGTSGIYEQYF.

This clonotype was detected only a few times. The chain combines TRBV10-3 with TRBJ2-5; the match to TRBD2 covers 9 bases. The CDR3 runs 14 residues. Germline V gene data show CDR1 as ENHRY and CDR2 as SYGVKD. V was pared by 8 bases and J by 2 bases, with 6 bases of the junction left unmatched. The CDR3 protein is CAISASGNQETQYF. The DNA of the CDR3 is TGTGCCATCTCGGCTAGCGGGAATCAAGAGACCCAGTACTTC.

This clonotype appeared many times. This sequence joins TRBV11-2 and TRBJ1-2; TRBD1 is a possible D gene (5 bases). The CDR3 contains 13 residues. CDR1 is SGHAT, CDR2 FQNNGV, per germline. The ends were cut back, 6 bases at V and 5 bases at J, with 13 bases in the middle. CDR3 amino acids: CASRGPGVYGYTF. The CDR3 DNA is TGTGCCAGCAGGGGACCCGGGGTGTATGGCTACACCTTC.

The V and J genes are TRBV5-4 and TRBJ2-2; possibly TRBD1 for D (6 bases). V was pared by 2 bases and J by 10 bases, with 21 bases between. The V gene's germline CDR1 is SGHNT and CDR2 YYREEE (reference sequence). This CDR3 spans 16 amino acids. CDR3 nucleotide sequence: TGTGCCAGCAGCTTCTCGGTAACAGGGTTGGGAACGGAGCTGTTTTTT. Translating gives CASSFSVTGLGTELFF.

The gene calls are TRBV28 and TRBJ2-7; a possible D gene is TRBD2 (7 bases). The CDR3 is 17 amino acids. The germline V gene encodes CDR1 MDHEN and CDR2 SYDVKM. Trimming cost V 2 bases and J 0 bases, with 17 bases left between them. Written as DNA, the CDR3 is TGTGCCAGCAGTTTAAGGGCGGGGGCTTACTTCTCCTACGAGCAGTACTTC. The encoded protein is CASSLRAGAYFSYEQYF.

This clonotype was counted many times. The V call is TRBV30, the J call TRBJ2-7; D may be TRBD2 (5 bases). The CDR3 length is 12 residues. Per germline, CDR1 GTSNPN and CDR2 SVGIG (reference sequence). The V end was cut by 4 bases, the J end by 5 bases, with 12 bases between. The CDR3 here is CAWKQTGDEQYF. CDR3 DNA sequence: TGTGCCTGGAAACAGACCGGGGACGAGCAGTACTTC.

This clonotype was picked up many times. The rearrangement links TRBV28 to TRBJ1-1, with a possible D match to TRBD1 (5 bases). Per the germline V gene, CDR1 is MDHEN and CDR2 is SYDVKM. V lost 6 bases and J 4 bases, leaving 12 bases between the germline ends. The CDR3 has 13 residues. As DNA, the CDR3 is TGTGCCAGCAGACCTCGACAGCTCACTGAAGCTTTCTTT. This encodes CASRPRQLTEAFF.